Shown below are 15 T cell receptor beta chains from a single sample sequenced in a study of blood T cell repertoires in COVID-19. Clones were sequenced by immunoSEQ multiplex PCR, and TCRdb holds only the in-frame ones, with some missing. The sample shows approximately 280,000 clones, 70% to 90% of them seen only once. The sample consisted of PBMCs or T cells enriched from blood (not recorded which). The source of these receptors is a woman in her 40s who had recovered from COVID-19.

This clone was observed once. The V call is TRBV3-1 (or the pseudogene TRBV3-2), the J call TRBJ2-3, with D perhaps TRBD2 (5 bases). Germline CDR1 reads LGHDT; CDR2 reads YNNKEL (reference sequence). The CDR3 is 16 residues long. Trimming took off 0 bases at V and 8 bases at J, with 18 bases between the two ends. CDR3 loop: CASSQEKEGWGGTQYF. The DNA for the CDR3 is TGTGCCAGCAGCCAAGAGAAAGAGGGCTGGGGTGGTACGCAGTATTTT.

The gene calls are TRBV15 and TRBJ1-1; 10 nucleotides match TRBD1. After removal of 5 bases from V and 1 base from J, the junction contained 7 bases not matched to a gene. This CDR3 is 16 amino acids long. Per germline, CDR1 LNHNV and CDR2 YYDKDF (reference sequence). CDR3 nucleotides: TGTGCCACCAGCGGGGGACAGGGGCGGGGGAACACTGAAGCTTTCTTT. Amino acid sequence: CATSGGQGRGNTEAFF.

The rearrangement joins TRBV5-6 to TRBJ1-3, with D possibly TRBD1 on 6 matching bases. The germline CDR1 and CDR2 sequences are SGHDT and YYEEEE. This CDR3 contains 14 residues. Trimming shortened V by 7 bases and J by 1 base, and 12 bases separated the two germline ends. DNA for the CDR3: TGTGCCAGCGGTTACAGGGCTTCTGGAAACACCATATATTTT. It translates to CASGYRASGNTIYF. Together with reference TRBV5-6 and TRBJ1-3, the CDR3 gives the full variable domain: DAGVTQSPTHLIKTRGQQVTLRCSPKSGHDTVSWYQQALGQGPQFIFQYYEEEERQRGNFPDRFSGHQFPNYSSELNVNALLLGDSALYLCASGYRASGNTIYFGEGSWLTVV.

This clone was seen repeatedly, ten times or more. The gene calls are TRBV19 and TRBJ2-7, with TRBD1 matching over 7 bases. CDR3 length equals 15 residues. J gave up 2 bases and V 3 bases, and 7 bases lay outside the gene matches. Germline CDR1 reads LNHDA; CDR2 reads SQIVND (reference sequence). The CDR3 DNA sequence: TGTGCCAGTAGTATTCATCAGGGGGTAACCTACGAGCAGTACTTC. It translates to CASSIHQGVTYEQYF.

This chain links TRBV20-1 with TRBJ2-1; 7 nucleotides align to TRBD2. Germline CDR1 DFQATT, CDR2 SNEGSKA (reference sequence). CDR3 size: 14 residues. Losses at the gene ends were 3 bases for V and 7 bases for J; bases not matched to a gene: 9. CDR3 residues: CSASAGRAFNEQFF. The CDR3 bases are TGCAGTGCTAGTGCTGGGAGGGCGTTTAATGAGCAGTTCTTC.

The J gene is TRBJ2-5, the V gene TRBV4-3, with 11 bases aligning to TRBD2. V shed 2 bases, J shed 1 base, and the junction held 9 bases outside the gene matches. CDR1 LGHNA and CDR2 YSLEER come from the germline V gene. The CDR3 loop spans 18 amino acids. In nucleotides, the CDR3 is TGCGCCAGCAGCCAATTTGACCCAGGGACTAGCGGCCAAGAGACCCAGTACTTC. Its translation is CASSQFDPGTSGQETQYF.

The chain is built from TRBV9 and TRBJ2-1, with TRBD1 matching over 8 bases. Trimming at V came to 0 bases and at J to 4 bases, leaving 6 bases not matched to a gene. In germline, CDR1 is SGDLS, CDR2 YYNGEE. The CDR3 is 16 amino acids. This CDR3 reads CASSVEPGGRYNEQFF. The CDR3 DNA sequence: TGTGCCAGCAGCGTAGAGCCAGGGGGCAGGTACAATGAGCAGTTCTTC.

The CDR3 region has the DNA TGTGCCAGCAGTTTTGAGGACAGGGCTGAATCCCCTGGAAACACCATATATTTT. Translated, it gives CASSFEDRAESPGNTIYF. This sequence joins TRBV28 and TRBJ1-3, with TRBD1 matching 8 bases. The CDR3 extends over 18 amino acids. Germline CDR1 reads MDHEN; CDR2 reads SYDVKM. The V and J ends lost 3 bases and 2 bases, in that order; junction bases with no gene match: 12.

V gene TRBV10-1 combines with J gene TRBJ2-1; TRBD2 matches 13 bases. The length of the CDR3 is 16 residues. The junction had 5 bases not matched to a gene; V was cut back by 6 bases and J by 3 bases. Germline CDR1 is WNHNN and CDR2 is SYGVQD (reference sequence). The CDR3 coding sequence is TGCGCCAGCAGAAGACTAGCGGGAGGTGACTACAATGAGCAGTTCTTC. This sequence encodes CASRRLAGGDYNEQFF.

This clone was picked up a small number of times. The J gene is TRBJ1-6, the V gene TRBV4-1; no definite D call. The CDR3 totals 13 residues. The germline CDR1 and CDR2 sequences are MGHRA and YSYEKL. Between the trimmed V and J ends, which lost 0 bases and 12 bases, there was a span of 9 bases. The CDR3 sequence: CASSQDGRLPLHF. Written as DNA, the CDR3 is TGCGCCAGCAGCCAAGATGGCCGACTACCCCTCCACTTT.

The V call is TRBV28, the J call TRBJ1-3; D perhaps matches TRBD1 (5 bases). Germline CDR1 reads MDHEN; CDR2 reads SYDVKM. There are 16 residues in the CDR3. V gave up 7 bases and J gave up 0 bases, with 16 bases separating them. The CDR3 DNA follows: TGTGCCAGCACCCCCCCTTTCGGGGGCTCTGGAAACACCATATATTTT. This sequence encodes CASTPPFGGSGNTIYF. The full variable domain, with the rest looked up from reference TRBV28 and TRBJ1-3, is DVKVTQSSRYLVKRTGEKVFLECVQDMDHENMFWYRQDPGLGLRLIYFSYDVKMKEKGDIPEGYSVSREKKERFSLILESASTNQTSMYLCASTPPFGGSGNTIYFGEGSWLTVV.

The J gene is TRBJ2-2, the V gene TRBV9; 8 bases match TRBD2. Germline CDR1 is SGDLS and CDR2 is YYNGEE. After removal of 2 bases from V and 4 bases from J, the junction contained 1 base not matched to a gene. This CDR3 contains 14 residues. The CDR3 region has the DNA TGTGCCAGCAGCGTCGGGACTAGCACCGGGGAGCTGTTTTTT. It encodes CASSVGTSTGELFF.

The V call is TRBV30, the J call TRBJ1-4; no firm D call. V shed 2 bases and J shed 7 bases, with 17 bases lying between them. Germline V gene data show CDR1 as GTSNPN and CDR2 as SVGIG (reference sequence). This CDR3 has 15 amino acids. CDR3 nucleotide sequence: TGTGCCTGGAGTCCCCGGTCTCTTTGGAGTGAAAAACTGTTTTTT. This encodes CAWSPRSLWSEKLFF. Full variable domain (missing parts from reference TRBV30 and TRBJ1-4): SQTIHQWPATLVQPVGSPLSLECTVEGTSNPNLYWYRQAAGRGLQLLFYSVGIGQISSEVPQNLSASRPQDRQFILSSKKLLLSDSGFYLCAWSPRSLWSEKLFFGSGTQLSVL.

This clone was recorded once. V gene TRBV7-2 combines with J gene TRBJ1-2; D gene ambiguous. V lost 10 bases and J 2 bases, leaving 20 bases between the germline ends. The CDR3 covers 15 residues. Per the germline V gene, CDR1 is SGHTA and CDR2 is FQGNSA. CDR3 amino acids: CATKGEGIPNYGYTF. DNA for the CDR3: TGTGCCACCAAGGGTGAGGGCATCCCCAACTATGGCTACACCTTC. The whole variable domain, remainder taken from reference TRBV7-2 and TRBJ1-2, is GAGVSQSPSNKVTEKGKDVELRCDPISGHTALYWYRQSLGQGLEFLIYFQGNSAPDKSGLPSDRFSAERTGGSVSTLTIQRTQQEDSAVYLCATKGEGIPNYGYTFGSGTRLTVV.

The chain combines TRBV2 with TRBJ2-1; a possible D gene is TRBD1 (5 bases). Germline values: CDR1 SNHLY, CDR2 FYNNEI. The V and J ends lost 0 bases and 6 bases respectively, with 9 bases between them. This CDR3 spans 14 amino acids. CDR3 sequence (DNA): TGTGCCAGCAGTGAAGCGGGGCCTCTCAATGAGCAGTTCTTC. Its protein is CASSEAGPLNEQFF. Filled out from reference TRBV2 and TRBJ2-1, the complete variable domain reads EPEVTQTPSHQVTQMGQEVILRCVPISNHLYFYWYRQILGQKVEFLVSFYNNEISEKSEIFDDQFSVERPDGSNFTLKIRSTKLEDSAMYFCASSEAGPLNEQFFGPGTRLTVL.